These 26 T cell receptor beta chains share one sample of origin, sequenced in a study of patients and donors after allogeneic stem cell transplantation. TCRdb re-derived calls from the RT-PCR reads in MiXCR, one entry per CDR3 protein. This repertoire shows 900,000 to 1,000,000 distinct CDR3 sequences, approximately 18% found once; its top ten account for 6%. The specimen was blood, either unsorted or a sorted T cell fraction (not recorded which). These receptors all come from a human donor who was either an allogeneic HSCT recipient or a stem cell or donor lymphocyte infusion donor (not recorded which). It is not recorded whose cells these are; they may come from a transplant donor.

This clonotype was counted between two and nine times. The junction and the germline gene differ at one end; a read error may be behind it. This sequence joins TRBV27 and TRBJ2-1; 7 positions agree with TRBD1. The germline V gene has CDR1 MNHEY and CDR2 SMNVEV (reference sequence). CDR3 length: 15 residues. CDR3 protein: CASSPQGDRANGQFF. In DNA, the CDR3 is TGTGCCAGCAGTCCCCAGGGGGATCGCGCTAATGGGCAGTTCTTC.

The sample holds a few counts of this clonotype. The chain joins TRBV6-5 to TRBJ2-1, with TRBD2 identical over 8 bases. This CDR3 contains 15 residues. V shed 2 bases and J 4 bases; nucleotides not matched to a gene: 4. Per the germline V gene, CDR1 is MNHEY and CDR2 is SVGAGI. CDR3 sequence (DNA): TGTGCCAGCAGTTACGCTAGCGGGCTGTACAATGAGCAGTTCTTC. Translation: CASSYASGLYNEQFF.

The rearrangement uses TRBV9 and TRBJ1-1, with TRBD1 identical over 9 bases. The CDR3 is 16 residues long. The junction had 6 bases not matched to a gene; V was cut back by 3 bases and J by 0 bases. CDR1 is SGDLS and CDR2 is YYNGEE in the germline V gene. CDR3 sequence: CASSDGTGLMNTEAFF. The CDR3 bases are TGTGCCAGCAGCGATGGGACAGGGCTTATGAACACTGAAGCTTTCTTT.

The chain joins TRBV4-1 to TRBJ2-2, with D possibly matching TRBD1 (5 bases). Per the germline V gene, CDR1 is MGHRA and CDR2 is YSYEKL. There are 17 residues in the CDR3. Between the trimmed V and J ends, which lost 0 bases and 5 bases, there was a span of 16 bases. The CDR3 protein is CASSQESKGLGTGELFF. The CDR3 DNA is TGCGCCAGCAGCCAAGAGTCCAAGGGGCTGGGTACCGGGGAGCTGTTTTTT.

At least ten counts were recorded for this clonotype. The CDR3, as DNA: TGCGCCAGCAGCTTGGAGCCGGGCAATCAGCCCCAGCATTTT. Its protein is CASSLEPGNQPQHF. The chain is built from TRBV5-1 and TRBJ1-5; D not certain. V was pared by 0 bases and J by 2 bases, with 6 bases between. From germline, CDR1 is SGHRS and CDR2 YFSETQ. The CDR3 consists of 14 residues.

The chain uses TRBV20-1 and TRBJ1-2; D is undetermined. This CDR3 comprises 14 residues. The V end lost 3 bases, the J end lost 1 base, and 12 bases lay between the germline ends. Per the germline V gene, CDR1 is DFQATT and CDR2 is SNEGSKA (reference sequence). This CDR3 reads CSASPRGLNYGYTF. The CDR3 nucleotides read TGCAGTGCTAGTCCCCGCGGGCTTAACTATGGCTACACCTTC.

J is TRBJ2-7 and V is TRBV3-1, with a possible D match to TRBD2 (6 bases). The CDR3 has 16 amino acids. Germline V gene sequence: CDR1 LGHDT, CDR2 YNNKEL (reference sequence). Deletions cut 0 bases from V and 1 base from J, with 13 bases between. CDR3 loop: CASSQDGAGPSYEQYF. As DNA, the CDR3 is TGTGCCAGCAGCCAAGATGGGGCGGGACCATCCTACGAGCAGTACTTC.

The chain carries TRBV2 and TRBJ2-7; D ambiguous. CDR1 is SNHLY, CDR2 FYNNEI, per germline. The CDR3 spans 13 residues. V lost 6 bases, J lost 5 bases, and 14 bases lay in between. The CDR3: CASRKVRLDEQYF. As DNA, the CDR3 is TGTGCCAGCAGGAAGGTCCGGCTTGACGAGCAGTACTTC.

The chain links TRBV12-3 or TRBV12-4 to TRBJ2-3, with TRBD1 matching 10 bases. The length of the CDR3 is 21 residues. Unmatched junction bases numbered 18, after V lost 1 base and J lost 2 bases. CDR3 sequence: CASSLVRTGGLERRTTDTQYF. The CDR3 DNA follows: TGTGCCAGCAGTTTAGTAAGGACAGGGGGGCTGGAGCGGCGCACCACAGATACGCAGTATTTT.

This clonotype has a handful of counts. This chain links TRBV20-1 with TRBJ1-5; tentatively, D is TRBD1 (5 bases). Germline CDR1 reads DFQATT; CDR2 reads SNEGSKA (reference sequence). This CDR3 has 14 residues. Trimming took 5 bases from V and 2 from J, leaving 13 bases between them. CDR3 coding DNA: TGCAGTGCTTACCAGGGTTCCGGCAATCAGCCCCAGCATTTT. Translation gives CSAYQGSGNQPQHF.

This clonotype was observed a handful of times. Here the CDR3 reads CASSVAVGSSEDTQYF. In DNA form, the CDR3 reads TGTGCCAGCAGCGTAGCGGTGGGTAGTTCTGAAGATACGCAGTATTTT. The V gene is TRBV9, the J gene TRBJ2-3; D ambiguous. Germline CDR1 and CDR2: SGDLS and YYNGEE. V lost 0 bases and J 5 bases, leaving 16 bases between the germline ends. The CDR3 spans 16 residues.

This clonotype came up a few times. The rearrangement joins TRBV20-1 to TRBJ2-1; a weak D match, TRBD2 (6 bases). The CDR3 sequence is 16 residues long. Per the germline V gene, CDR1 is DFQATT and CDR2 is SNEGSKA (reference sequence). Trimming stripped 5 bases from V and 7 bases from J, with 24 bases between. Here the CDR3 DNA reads TGCAGTGCTCTCACACGACTAGTTTTAGTGATGAATGAGCAGTTCTTC. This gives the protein CSALTRLVLVMNEQFF.

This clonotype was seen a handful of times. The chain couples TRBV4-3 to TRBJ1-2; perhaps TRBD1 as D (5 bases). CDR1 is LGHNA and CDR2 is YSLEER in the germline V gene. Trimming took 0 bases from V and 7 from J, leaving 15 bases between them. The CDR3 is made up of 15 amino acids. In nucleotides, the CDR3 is TGCGCCAGCAGCCAAGATGTTCGGGGGGTCCTTGGCTACACCTTC. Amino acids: CASSQDVRGVLGYTF.

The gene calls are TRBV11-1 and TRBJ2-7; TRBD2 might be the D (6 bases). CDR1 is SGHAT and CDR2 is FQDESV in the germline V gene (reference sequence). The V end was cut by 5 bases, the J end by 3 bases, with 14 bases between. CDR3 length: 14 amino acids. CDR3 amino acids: CASSPRGRDYEQYF. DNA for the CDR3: TGTGCCAGCAGCCCAAGAGGGCGGGACTACGAGCAGTACTTC. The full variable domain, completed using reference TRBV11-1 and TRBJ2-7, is EAEVAQSPRYKITEKSQAVAFWCDPISGHATLYWYRQILGQGPELLVQFQDESVVDDSQLPKDRFSAERLKGVDSTLKIQPAELGDSAMYLCASSPRGRDYEQYFGPGTRLTVT.

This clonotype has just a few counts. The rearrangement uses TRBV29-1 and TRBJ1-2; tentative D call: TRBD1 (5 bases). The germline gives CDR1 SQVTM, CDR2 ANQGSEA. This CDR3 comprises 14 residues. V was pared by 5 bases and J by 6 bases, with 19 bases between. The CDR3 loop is CSVPPGGGYDGYTF. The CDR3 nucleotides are TGCAGCGTTCCCCCCGGGGGGGGTTATGATGGCTACACCTTC.

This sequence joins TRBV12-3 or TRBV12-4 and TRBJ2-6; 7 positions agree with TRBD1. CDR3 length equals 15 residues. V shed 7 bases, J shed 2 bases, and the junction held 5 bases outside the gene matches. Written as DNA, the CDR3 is TGTGCCAGCATAAAAGACAGGGCTGGGGCCAACGTCCTGACTTTC. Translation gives CASIKDRAGANVLTF.

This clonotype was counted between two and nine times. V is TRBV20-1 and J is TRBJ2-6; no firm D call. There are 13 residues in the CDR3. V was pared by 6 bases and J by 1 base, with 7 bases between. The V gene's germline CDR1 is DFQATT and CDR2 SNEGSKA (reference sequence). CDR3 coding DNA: TGCAGTGCCGCCCTTTCTGGGGCCAACGTCCTGACTTTC. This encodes CSAALSGANVLTF.

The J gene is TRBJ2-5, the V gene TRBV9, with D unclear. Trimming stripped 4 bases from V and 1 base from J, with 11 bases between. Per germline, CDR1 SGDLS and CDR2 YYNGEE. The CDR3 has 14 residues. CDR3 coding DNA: TGTGCCAGCAGCCCTCCTGAAGTCCAAGAGACCCAGTACTTC. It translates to CASSPPEVQETQYF.

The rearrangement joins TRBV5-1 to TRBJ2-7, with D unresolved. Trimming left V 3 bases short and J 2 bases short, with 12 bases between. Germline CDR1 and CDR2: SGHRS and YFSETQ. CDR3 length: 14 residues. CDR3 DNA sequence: TGCGCCAGCAGCTCTATGGGGAATACCTACGAGCAGTACTTC. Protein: CASSSMGNTYEQYF.

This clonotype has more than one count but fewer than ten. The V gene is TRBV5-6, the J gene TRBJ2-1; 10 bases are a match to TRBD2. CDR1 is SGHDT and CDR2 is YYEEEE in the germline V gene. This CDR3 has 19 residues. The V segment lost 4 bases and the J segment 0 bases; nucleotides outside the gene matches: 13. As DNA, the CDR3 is TGTGCCAGCAGCGCCCCGGGACTAGCGTCGAAGAGCTCCTACAATGAGCAGTTCTTC. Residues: CASSAPGLASKSSYNEQFF.

The CDR3 coding sequence is TGCGCCAGCAGGCCTGACATATCTACTAACTATGGCTACACCTTC. Translating gives CASRPDISTNYGYTF. This chain uses TRBV5-1 with TRBJ1-2; D gene ambiguous. V lost 5 bases, J lost 0 bases, and 14 bases lay in between. This CDR3 has 15 residues. CDR1 and CDR2 from the germline V gene are SGHRS and YFSETQ.

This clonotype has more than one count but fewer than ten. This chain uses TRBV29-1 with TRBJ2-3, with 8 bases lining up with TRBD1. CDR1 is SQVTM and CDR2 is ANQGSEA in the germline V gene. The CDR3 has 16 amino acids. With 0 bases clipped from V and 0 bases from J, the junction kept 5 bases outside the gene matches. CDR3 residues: CSVEDPGQGSTDTQYF. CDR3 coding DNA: TGCAGCGTTGAAGATCCCGGACAGGGAAGCACAGATACGCAGTATTTT.

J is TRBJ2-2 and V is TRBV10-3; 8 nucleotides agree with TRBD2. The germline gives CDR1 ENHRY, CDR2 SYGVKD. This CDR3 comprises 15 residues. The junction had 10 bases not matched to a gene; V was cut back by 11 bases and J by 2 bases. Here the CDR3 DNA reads TGTGCCGCCGCCCTGACTAGCGCTAACACCGGGGAGCTGTTTTTT. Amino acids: CAAALTSANTGELFF.

CDR3 coding DNA: TGCAGTCCTATCTCCGGGGACTCCTACAATGAGCAGTTCTTC. Residues: CSPISGDSYNEQFF. This rearrangement joins TRBV20-1 to TRBJ2-1, with a tentative D call TRBD2 (5 bases). The CDR3 is 14 amino acids. CDR1 and CDR2 from the germline V gene are DFQATT and SNEGSKA (reference sequence). V lost 8 bases, J lost 0 bases, and 14 bases lay in between.

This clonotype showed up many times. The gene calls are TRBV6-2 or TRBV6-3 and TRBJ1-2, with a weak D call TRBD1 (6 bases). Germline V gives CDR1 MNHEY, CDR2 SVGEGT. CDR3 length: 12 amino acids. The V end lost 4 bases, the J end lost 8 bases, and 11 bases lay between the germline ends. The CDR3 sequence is CASSSTGRGYTF. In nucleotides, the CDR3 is TGTGCCAGCAGTTCGACAGGACGGGGCTACACCTTC.

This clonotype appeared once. The CDR3 nucleotides read TGTGCCAGCAGCTTAGATTACAGGGAGAATGAGCAGTTCTTC. Protein: CASSLDYRENEQFF. The chain is built from TRBV7-6 and TRBJ2-1, with D maybe TRBD1 (6 bases). V was pared by 1 base and J by 7 bases, with 11 bases between. From germline, CDR1 is SGHVS and CDR2 FNYEAQ. The CDR3 consists of 14 residues.